The 11 T cell receptor beta chains below were found in one sample sequenced in a study of blood T cell repertoires in COVID-19. Assay: immunoSEQ multiplex PCR; the TCRdb copy retains only in-frame clones and omits some. The repertoire holds 100,000 to 150,000 clones, with about 79% as singletons. Sequencing was performed on peripheral blood. These receptors originate from a woman aged 45-65 years with acute or convalescent COVID-19.

The chain has TRBV7-2 and TRBJ1-6; D is perhaps TRBD1 (5 bases). This CDR3 comprises 16 residues. Per germline, CDR1 SGHTA and CDR2 FQGNSA. Trimming shortened V by 1 base and J by 6 bases, and 13 bases separated the two germline ends. CDR3 bases: TGTGCCAGCAGCTTAGGACCGGGACTGACTAATTCACCCCTCCACTTT. This encodes CASSLGPGLTNSPLHF.

The CDR3 DNA follows: TGTGCCAGCAGCCAGCAGGGGGTTCCTAACTATGGCTACACCTTC. Amino acid sequence: CASSQQGVPNYGYTF. The V call is TRBV9, the J call TRBJ1-2, with TRBD1 matching 7 bases. V trimming: 4 bases; J trimming: 0 bases; junction bases outside the gene matches: 6. CDR3 size: 15 residues. Germline-derived CDR1 and CDR2 are SGDLS and YYNGEE.

This clone was seen only once. The chain uses TRBV5-1 and TRBJ2-6; 13 bases fit TRBD2. Germline loops: CDR1 SGHRS, CDR2 YFSETQ. This CDR3 comprises 18 residues. J gave up 2 bases and V 4 bases, and 6 bases lay outside the gene matches. The CDR3 spells CASSPRTSGGTGANVLTF. CDR3 DNA sequence: TGCGCCAGCAGCCCCCGGACTAGCGGGGGAACTGGGGCCAACGTCCTGACTTTC.

V gene TRBV7-9 combines with J gene TRBJ1-5, with D possibly TRBD1 on 5 matching bases. The germline V gene has CDR1 SEHNR and CDR2 FQNEAQ (reference sequence). This CDR3 contains 17 residues. V was trimmed by 3 bases and J by 2 bases, leaving 17 bases between them. The CDR3 region has the DNA TGTGCCAGCAGCTTTAACAGGCCCCCGAGGCGCAATCAGCCCCAGCATTTT. Its translation is CASSFNRPPRRNQPQHF. Filled out from reference TRBV7-9 and TRBJ1-5, the complete variable domain reads DTGVSQNPRHKITKRGQNVTFRCDPISEHNRLYWYRQTLGQGPEFLTYFQNEAQLEKSRLLSDRFSAERPKGSFSTLEIQRTEQGDSAMYLCASSFNRPPRRNQPQHFGDGTRLSIL.

V is TRBV7-2 and J is TRBJ1-6, with a possible D match to TRBD1 (5 bases). CDR1 is SGHTA and CDR2 is FQGNSA in the germline V gene. CDR3 length: 14 residues. V lost 7 bases to trimming and J lost 9 bases, with 16 bases between them. This CDR3 reads CASTQQVSVSPLHF. The CDR3 DNA reads as TGTGCCAGCACCCAACAGGTCTCCGTTTCACCCCTCCACTTT.

V gene TRBV27 combines with J gene TRBJ1-6; D may be TRBD1 (5 bases). The V end was cut by 6 bases, the J end by 4 bases, with 13 bases between. This CDR3 is 15 amino acids long. The germline gives CDR1 MNHEY, CDR2 SMNVEV (reference sequence). This CDR3 reads CASRGPRGYNSPLHF. CDR3 DNA sequence: TGTGCCAGCAGGGGCCCACGGGGGTATAATTCACCCCTCCACTTT.

The chain couples TRBV18 to TRBJ1-1, with 7 bases aligning to TRBD1. Germline CDR1 reads KGHSH; CDR2 reads LQKENI. The CDR3 totals 14 residues. Trimming at V came to 7 bases and at J to 2 bases, leaving 7 bases not matched to a gene. CDR3 region: CASFTDRVNTEAFF. Written as DNA, the CDR3 is TGTGCCAGCTTCACAGACAGGGTAAACACTGAAGCTTTCTTT.

The chain is built from TRBV15 and TRBJ2-1, with D possibly matching TRBD1 (5 bases). The CDR3 loop spans 16 amino acids. Germline V lookup: CDR1 LNHNV, CDR2 YYDKDF (reference sequence). Trimming pared 4 bases from V and 0 bases from J, leaving 13 bases between. The CDR3: CATSKDRGSSYNEQFF. The CDR3 DNA reads as TGTGCCACCAGCAAAGATAGGGGATCCTCCTACAATGAGCAGTTCTTC. Based on the CDR3 plus reference TRBV15 and TRBJ2-1, the full variable domain is DAMVIQNPRYQVTQFGKPVTLSCSQTLNHNVMYWYQQKSSQAPKLLFHYYDKDFNNEADTPDNFQSRRPNTSFCFLDIRSPGLGDTAMYLCATSKDRGSSYNEQFFGPGTRLTVL.

Comments on this clone: This sample also contains other DNA sequences that code for the same CDR3. V gene TRBV6-5 combines with J gene TRBJ1-4, with D hard to call. CDR1 and CDR2 (germline): MNHEY, SVGAGI. This CDR3 spans 13 amino acids. V lost 2 bases and J lost 8, with 9 bases in between. The CDR3 region is CASSYSGREKLFF. CDR3 nucleotide sequence: TGTGCCAGCAGTTACAGCGGTCGAGAAAAACTGTTTTTT.

The rearrangement joins TRBV6-5 to TRBJ2-7; D may be TRBD1 (5 bases). The V end lost 2 bases, the J end lost 2 bases, and 10 bases lay between the germline ends. Germline V lookup: CDR1 MNHEY, CDR2 SVGAGI. This CDR3 is built from 14 residues. The CDR3 loop is CASSYGAATYEQYF. The DNA for the CDR3 is TGTGCCAGCAGTTACGGGGCGGCGACCTACGAGCAGTACTTC.

This chain joins TRBV10-2 and TRBJ1-1; tentative D call: TRBD1 (5 bases). Trimming took off 4 bases at V and 1 base at J, with 10 bases between the two ends. CDR3 size: 14 residues. Germline-derived CDR1 and CDR2 are WSHSY and SAAADI. CDR3 amino acids: CASSAGGGNTEAFF. Here the CDR3 DNA reads TGCGCCAGCAGTGCCGGGGGGGGGAACACTGAAGCTTTCTTT.